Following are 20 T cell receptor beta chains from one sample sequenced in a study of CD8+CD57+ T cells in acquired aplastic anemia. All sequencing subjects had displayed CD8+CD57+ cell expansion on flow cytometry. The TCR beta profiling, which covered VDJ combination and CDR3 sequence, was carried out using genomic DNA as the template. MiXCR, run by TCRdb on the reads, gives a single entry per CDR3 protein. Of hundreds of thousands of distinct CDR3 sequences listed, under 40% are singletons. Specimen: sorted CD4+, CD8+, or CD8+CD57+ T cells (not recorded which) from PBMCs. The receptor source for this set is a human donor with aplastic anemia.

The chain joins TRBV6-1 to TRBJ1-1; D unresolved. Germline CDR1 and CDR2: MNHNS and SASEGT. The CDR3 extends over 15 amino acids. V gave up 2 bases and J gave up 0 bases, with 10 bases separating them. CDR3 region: CASSEMAELNTEAFF. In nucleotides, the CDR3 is TGTGCCAGCAGTGAAATGGCCGAGTTGAACACTGAAGCTTTCTTT.

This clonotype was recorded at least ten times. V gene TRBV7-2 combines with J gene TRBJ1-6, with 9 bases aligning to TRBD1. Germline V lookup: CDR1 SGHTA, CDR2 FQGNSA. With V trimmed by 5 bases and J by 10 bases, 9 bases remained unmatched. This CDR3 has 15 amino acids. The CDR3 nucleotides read TGTGCCAGCAGCCTCCGGGACAGGGAGCGCTCACCCCTCCACTTT. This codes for CASSLRDRERSPLHF.

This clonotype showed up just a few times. The CDR3 protein is CASSFQTRTSQEQYF. The CDR3 DNA reads TGTGCCAGCAGCTTCCAAACCCGGACTAGCCAAGAGCAGTACTTC. The chain recombines TRBV7-2 with TRBJ2-7; 8 bases line up with TRBD2. V shed 3 bases, J shed 7 bases, and the junction held 11 bases outside the gene matches. Germline V gene sequence: CDR1 SGHTA, CDR2 FQGNSA. This CDR3 has 15 residues.

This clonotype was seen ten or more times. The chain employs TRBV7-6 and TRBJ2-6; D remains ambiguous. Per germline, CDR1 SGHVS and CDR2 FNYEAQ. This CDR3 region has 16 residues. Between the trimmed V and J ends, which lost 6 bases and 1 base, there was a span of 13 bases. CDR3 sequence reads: CASSPRSPSGANVLTF. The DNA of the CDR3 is TGTGCCAGCAGTCCAAGATCACCTTCTGGGGCCAACGTCCTGACTTTC.

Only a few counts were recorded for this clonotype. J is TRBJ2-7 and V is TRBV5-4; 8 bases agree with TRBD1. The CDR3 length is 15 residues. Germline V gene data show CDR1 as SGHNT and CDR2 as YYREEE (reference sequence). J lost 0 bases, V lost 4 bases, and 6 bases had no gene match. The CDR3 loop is CASSLRGQGSYEQYF. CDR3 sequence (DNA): TGTGCCAGCAGCCTCCGAGGACAGGGCTCCTACGAGCAGTACTTC.

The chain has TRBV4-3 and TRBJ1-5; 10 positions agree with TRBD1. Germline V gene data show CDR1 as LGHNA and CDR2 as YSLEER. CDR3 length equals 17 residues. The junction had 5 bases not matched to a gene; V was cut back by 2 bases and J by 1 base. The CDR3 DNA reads TGCGCCAGCAGCCAACGACAGGGGGCTGGAAGCAATCAGCCCCAGCATTTT. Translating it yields CASSQRQGAGSNQPQHF.

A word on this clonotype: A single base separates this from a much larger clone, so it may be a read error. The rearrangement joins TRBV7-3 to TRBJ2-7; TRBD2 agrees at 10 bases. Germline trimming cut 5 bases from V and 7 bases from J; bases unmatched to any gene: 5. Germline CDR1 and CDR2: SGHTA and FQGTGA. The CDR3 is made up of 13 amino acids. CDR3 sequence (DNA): TGTGCCAGCAGCGGAGAGGGACTAGCGGAGCAGTACTTC. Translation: CASSGEGLAEQYF.

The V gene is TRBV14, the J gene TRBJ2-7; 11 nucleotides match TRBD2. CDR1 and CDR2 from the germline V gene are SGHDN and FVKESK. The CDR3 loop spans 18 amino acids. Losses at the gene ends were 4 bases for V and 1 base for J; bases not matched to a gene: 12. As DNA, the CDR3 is TGTGCCAGCAGCCCAGGGATACTAGCGGGAGATGGGTCCTACGAGCAGTACTTC. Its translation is CASSPGILAGDGSYEQYF.

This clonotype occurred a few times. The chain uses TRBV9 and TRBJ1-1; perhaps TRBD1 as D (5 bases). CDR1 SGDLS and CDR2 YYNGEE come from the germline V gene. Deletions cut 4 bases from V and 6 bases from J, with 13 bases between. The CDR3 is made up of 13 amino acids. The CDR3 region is CASSLGWDAEAFF. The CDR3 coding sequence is TGTGCCAGCAGCCTCGGGTGGGACGCTGAAGCTTTCTTT.

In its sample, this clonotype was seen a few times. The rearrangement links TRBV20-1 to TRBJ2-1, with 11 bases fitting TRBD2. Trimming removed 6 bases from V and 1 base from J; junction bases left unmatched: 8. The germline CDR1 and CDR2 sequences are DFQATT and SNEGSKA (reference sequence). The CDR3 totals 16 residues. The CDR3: CSATSSSGRSYNEQFF. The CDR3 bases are TGCAGTGCAACCTCGTCTAGCGGGAGGTCCTACAATGAGCAGTTCTTC.

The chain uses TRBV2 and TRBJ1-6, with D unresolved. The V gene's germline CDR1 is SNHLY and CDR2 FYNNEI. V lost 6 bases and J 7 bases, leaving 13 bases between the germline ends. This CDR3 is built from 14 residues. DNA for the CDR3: TGTGCCAGCAGGACTAGCGTTGGGAATTCACCCCTCCACTTT. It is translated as CASRTSVGNSPLHF.

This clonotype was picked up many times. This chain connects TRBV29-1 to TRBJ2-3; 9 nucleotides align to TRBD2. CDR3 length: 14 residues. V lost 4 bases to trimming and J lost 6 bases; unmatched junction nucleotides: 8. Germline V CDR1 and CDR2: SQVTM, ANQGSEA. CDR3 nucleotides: TGCAGCGTTGCATCCCAGCGGGGGGTGGATACGCAGTATTTT. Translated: CSVASQRGVDTQYF.

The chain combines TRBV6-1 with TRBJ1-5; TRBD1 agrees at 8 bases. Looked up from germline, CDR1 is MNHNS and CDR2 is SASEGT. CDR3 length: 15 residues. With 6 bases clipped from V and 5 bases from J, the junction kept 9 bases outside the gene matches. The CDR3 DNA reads TGTGCCAGCAGAGCAACAGGGGGGGAGTATCAGCCCCAGCATTTT. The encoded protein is CASRATGGEYQPQHF.

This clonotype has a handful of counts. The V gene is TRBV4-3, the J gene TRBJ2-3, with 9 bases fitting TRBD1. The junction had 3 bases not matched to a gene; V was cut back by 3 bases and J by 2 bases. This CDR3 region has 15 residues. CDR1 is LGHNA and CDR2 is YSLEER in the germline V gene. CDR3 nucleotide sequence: TGCGCCAGCAGCCAGCGGACAGGGGACACAGATACGCAGTATTTT. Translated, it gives CASSQRTGDTDTQYF.

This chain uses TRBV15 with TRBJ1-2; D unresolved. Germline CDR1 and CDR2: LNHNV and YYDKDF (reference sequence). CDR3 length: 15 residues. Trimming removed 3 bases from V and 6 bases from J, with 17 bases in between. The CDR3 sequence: CATSSRIGGGHGYTF. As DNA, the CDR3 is TGTGCCACCAGCAGCCGAATCGGTGGAGGCCATGGCTACACCTTC.

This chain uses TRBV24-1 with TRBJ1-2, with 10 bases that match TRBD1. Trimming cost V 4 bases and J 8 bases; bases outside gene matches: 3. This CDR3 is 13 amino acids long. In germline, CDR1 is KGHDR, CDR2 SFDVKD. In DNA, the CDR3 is TGTGCCACCAGTGACGGGACAGGGGACGGCTACACCTTC. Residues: CATSDGTGDGYTF.

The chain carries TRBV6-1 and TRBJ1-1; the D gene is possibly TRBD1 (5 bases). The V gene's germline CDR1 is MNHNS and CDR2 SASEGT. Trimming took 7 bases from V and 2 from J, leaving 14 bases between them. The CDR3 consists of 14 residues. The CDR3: CASKLDSFNTEAFF. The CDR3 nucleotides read TGTGCCAGCAAACTCGACAGCTTCAACACTGAAGCTTTCTTT.

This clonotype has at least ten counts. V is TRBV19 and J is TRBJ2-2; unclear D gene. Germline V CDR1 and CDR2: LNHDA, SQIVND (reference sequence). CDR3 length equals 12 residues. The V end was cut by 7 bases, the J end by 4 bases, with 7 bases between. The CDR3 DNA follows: TGTGCCAGTAATGGGATCACCGGGGAGCTGTTTTTT. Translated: CASNGITGELFF.

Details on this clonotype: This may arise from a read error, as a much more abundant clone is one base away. CDR3 loop: CASSSGGLYDEQFF. The CDR3 coding sequence is TGTGCCAGCAGTTCAGGGGGACTTTACGATGAGCAGTTCTTC. The chain employs TRBV2 and TRBJ2-1; weak D call: TRBD1 (7 bases). The CDR3 extends over 14 amino acids. The V end was cut by 5 bases, the J end by 8 bases, with 16 bases between. Per germline, CDR1 SNHLY and CDR2 FYNNEI.

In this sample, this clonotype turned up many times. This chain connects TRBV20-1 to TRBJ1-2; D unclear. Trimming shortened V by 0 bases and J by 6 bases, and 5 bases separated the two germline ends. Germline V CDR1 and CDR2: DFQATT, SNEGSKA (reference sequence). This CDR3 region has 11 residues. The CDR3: CSARDRDGYTF. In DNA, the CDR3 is TGCAGTGCTAGAGATCGGGATGGCTACACCTTC.